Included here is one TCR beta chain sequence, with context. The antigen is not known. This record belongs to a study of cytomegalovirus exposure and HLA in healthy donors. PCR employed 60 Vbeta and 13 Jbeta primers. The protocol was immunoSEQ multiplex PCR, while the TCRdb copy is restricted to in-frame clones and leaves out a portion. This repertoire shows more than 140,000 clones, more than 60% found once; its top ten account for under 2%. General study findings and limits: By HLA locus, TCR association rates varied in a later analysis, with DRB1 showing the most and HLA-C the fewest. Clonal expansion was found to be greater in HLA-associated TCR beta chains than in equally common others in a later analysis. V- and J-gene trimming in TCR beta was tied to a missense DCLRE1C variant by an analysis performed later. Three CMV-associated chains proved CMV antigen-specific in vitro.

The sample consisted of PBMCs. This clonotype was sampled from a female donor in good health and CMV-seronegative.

CDR3 loop: CASSFGLAGGEQYF. CDR3 DNA sequence: TGTGCCAGCAGCTTTGGTCTAGCGGGTGGGGAGCAGTACTTC. The chain recombines TRBV5-6 with TRBJ2-7, with 8 nucleotides matching TRBD2. The CDR3 is 14 amino acids. CDR1 is SGHDT and CDR2 is YYEEEE in the germline V gene. V trimming: 2 bases; J trimming: 7 bases; junction bases outside the gene matches: 8.